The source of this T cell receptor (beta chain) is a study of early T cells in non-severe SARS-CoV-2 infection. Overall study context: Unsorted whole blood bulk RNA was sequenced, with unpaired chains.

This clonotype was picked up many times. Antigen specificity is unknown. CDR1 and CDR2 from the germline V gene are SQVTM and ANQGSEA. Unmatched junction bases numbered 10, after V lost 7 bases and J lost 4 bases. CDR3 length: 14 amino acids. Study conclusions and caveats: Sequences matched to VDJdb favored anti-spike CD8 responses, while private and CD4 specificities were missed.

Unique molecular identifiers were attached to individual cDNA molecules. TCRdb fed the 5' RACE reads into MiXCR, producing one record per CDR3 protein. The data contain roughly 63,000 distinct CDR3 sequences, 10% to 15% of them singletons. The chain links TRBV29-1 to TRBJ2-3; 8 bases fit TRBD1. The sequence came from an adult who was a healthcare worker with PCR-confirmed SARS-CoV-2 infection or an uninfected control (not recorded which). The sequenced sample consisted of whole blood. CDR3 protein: CSAQQGARADTQYF. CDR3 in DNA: TGCAGCGCGCAGCAGGGGGCCCGCGCAGATACGCAGTATTTT.